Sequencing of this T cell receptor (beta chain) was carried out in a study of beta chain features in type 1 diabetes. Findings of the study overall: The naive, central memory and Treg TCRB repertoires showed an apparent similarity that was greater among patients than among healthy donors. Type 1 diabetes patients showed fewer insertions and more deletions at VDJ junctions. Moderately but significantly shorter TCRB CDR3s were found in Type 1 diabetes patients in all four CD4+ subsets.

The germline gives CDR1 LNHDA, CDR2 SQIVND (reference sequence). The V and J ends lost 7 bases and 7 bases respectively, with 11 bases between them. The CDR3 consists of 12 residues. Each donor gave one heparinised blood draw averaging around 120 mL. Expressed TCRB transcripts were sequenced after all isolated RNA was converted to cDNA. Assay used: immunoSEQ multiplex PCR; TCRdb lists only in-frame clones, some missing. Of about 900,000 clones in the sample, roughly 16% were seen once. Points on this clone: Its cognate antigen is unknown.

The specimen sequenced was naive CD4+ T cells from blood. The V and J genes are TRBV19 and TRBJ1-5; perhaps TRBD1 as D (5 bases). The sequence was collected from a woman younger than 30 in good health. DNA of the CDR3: TGTGCCAGTAACCTTGGGGCGCAGCCCCAGCATTTT. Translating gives CASNLGAQPQHF.